This TCR beta chain was identified during a study of cytomegalovirus exposure and HLA in healthy donors. Study in general: Inside one of the first data releases sat 85 million or so unique TCRs taken from HLA-typed donors. General study points: Based on reports, TCR beta sequences accurately predicted HLA-A and HLA-B alleles for most subjects. Other equally common chains were less clonally expanded than HLA-associated TCR beta chains, a later analysis showed. A later analysis linked a missense DCLRE1C variant to TCR beta V- and J-gene trimming.

On this clone itself: The antigen remains undetermined.

The PCR had 60 Vbeta and 13 Jbeta primers. The assay was immunoSEQ multiplex PCR, and TCRdb's table has in-frame clones only and misses some. The sample spans around 160,000 clones; the ten largest clones claim around 1.7%. V was clipped by 4 bases and J by 1 base, with 11 bases between them. The V gene's germline CDR1 is SGDLS and CDR2 YYNGEE. This CDR3 is built from 15 residues. This sequence originates from a woman aged 45-59 years in good health and CMV-seronegative. The gene calls are TRBV9 and TRBJ2-2; D not resolved. The sequenced sample was PBMCs. Here the CDR3 reads CASSSTTRNTGELFF. CDR3 nucleotide sequence: TGTGCCAGCAGCTCCACTACACGGAACACCGGGGAGCTGTTTTTT.